A selection of T cell receptor beta chains follows, all from one sample in a study of cytomegalovirus exposure and HLA in healthy donors. Sequencing was performed with immunoSEQ multiplex PCR; in TCRdb, only in-frame clones are kept and a portion is missing. The sample lists 100,000 to 150,000 clones, approximately 85% seen once, with 1.5% to 2% in the top ten. The sample consisted of PBMCs. The receptor source for this set is a boy younger than 18 in good health and CMV-seronegative. The conserved cysteine and the conserved F or W are not part of the CDR3 here.

TRBV4-1 | ASSQGATEAF
TRBV7-6 | ASSLTFSGAIYNEQF
TRBV18 | ASSPPERGGHKTQY
TRBV5-1 | ASSLIRTSGSRSYNEQF
TRBV6-5 | ASSRDRGRYEQY
TRBV7-9 | ASSNVRREETQY
TRBV5-1 | ASSRRGGDNEQF
TRBV7-9 | SSSFWTSNEQF
TRBV6-5 | ASRRTGRSSYEQY
TRBV25-1 | ASTRKQWETQY
TRBV5-4 | ASSPGQGNTEAF
TRBV4-3 | ASSQESGGAPDTQY
TRBV19 | ASSGTGLPGNTIY
TRBV7-3 | ASSLSGGAGPTDTQY
TRBV7-3 | ASSSLAGKNNEQF
TRBV7-9 | ASSSRGGRGRNEQF
TRBV7-3 | ASSLIAERETQY
TRBV4-3 | ASSQAPGTNYGYT
TRBV4-2 | ASSQDLTSGGTPHMDTQY
TRBV5-4 | ASSLAPRNEKLF
TRBV9 | ASSVDAMGQGANVLT
TRBV7-3 | ASSLMGLAEQF
TRBV9 | ASSSGGGLQETQY
TRBV5-1 | ASSLGEGNTIY
TRBV6-5 | ASSYGRDDEKLF
TRBV7-2 | ASSLAGVDEQY
TRBV20-1 | SASGDEKLF
TRBV29-1 | SVSNRDRGDYGYT
TRBV19 | ASSTTRGEGFEQY
TRBV27 | ASSLTGQGYYGYP
TRBV2 | ASSELRAYGYT
TRBV5-6 | ASSPGTSGGARETQY
TRBV27 | ASSSDRVGYT
TRBV30 | AWSRTGGYGYT
TRBV5-1 | ASSLSSGVYNEQF